These 10 T cell receptor beta chains were all obtained from the same sample, sequenced in a study of glioma-infiltrating T cells after dendritic cell vaccination. As for time point: after dendritic cell vaccination, including at tumor progression/relapse. Sequencing was performed with immunoSEQ multiplex PCR; in TCRdb, only in-frame clones are kept and a portion is missing. The sample consists of more than 95,000 clones, 75% to 90% of them appearing once. This specimen was blood, taken after dendritic cell vaccination. The receptors shown here come from a human donor with glioblastoma.

This clone was detected only once. The chain carries TRBV30 and TRBJ2-5, with TRBD2 matching over 7 bases. Trimming took 0 bases from V and 7 from J; bases not matched to a gene: 8. The CDR3 totals 14 residues. CDR1 is GTSNPN and CDR2 is SVGIG in the germline V gene (reference sequence). The DNA of the CDR3 is TGTGCCTGGAGTGTACGGGGGGTCGGAGGGACCCAGTACTTC. It translates to CAWSVRGVGGTQYF.

In its sample, this clone was seen once. The chain recombines TRBV5-6 with TRBJ2-1, with D maybe TRBD2 (5 bases). CDR1 is SGHDT and CDR2 is YYEEEE in the germline V gene. V was shortened by 4 bases and J by 0 bases, with 11 bases between the two germline ends. This CDR3 is built from 15 residues. The CDR3 loop is CASSRTLTSYNEQFF. The CDR3 DNA reads TGTGCCAGCAGCCGGACTTTAACCTCCTACAATGAGCAGTTCTTC.

This clone has just one count. V is TRBV28 and J is TRBJ1-2; D is undetermined. CDR3 length equals 19 residues. V was clipped by 2 bases and J by 4 bases, with 26 bases between them. Germline V lookup: CDR1 MDHEN, CDR2 SYDVKM. The chain's CDR3 is CASSLEHRLVMVVGYGYTF. CDR3 nucleotide sequence: TGTGCCAGCAGTTTAGAGCATCGTCTTGTTATGGTGGTTGGCTATGGCTACACCTTC.

V is TRBV4-1 and J is TRBJ2-7, with D possibly TRBD1 on 6 matching bases. The germline CDR1 and CDR2 sequences are MGHRA and YSYEKL. The CDR3 extends over 13 amino acids. V lost 3 bases and J lost 7, with 13 bases in between. In DNA, the CDR3 is TGCGCCAGCAGCCATCGACACCAGGGGGAGCAGTACTTC. It codes for CASSHRHQGEQYF.

This clone was counted only a few times. The chain is built from TRBV18 and TRBJ2-1, with 10 bases fitting TRBD2. CDR1 and CDR2 from the germline V gene are KGHSH and LQKENI. This CDR3 has 16 amino acids. With 3 bases clipped from V and 5 bases from J, the junction kept 7 bases outside the gene matches. CDR3 amino acids: CASSPLTSGINNEQFF. As DNA, the CDR3 is TGTGCCAGCTCACCCCTAACTAGCGGGATCAACAATGAGCAGTTCTTC.

The genes are TRBV28 and TRBJ2-7; 7 bases agree with TRBD2. Trimming removed 5 bases from V and 3 bases from J; junction bases left unmatched: 16. CDR3 length equals 17 residues. Looked up from germline, CDR1 is MDHEN and CDR2 is SYDVKM. The CDR3 region has the DNA TGTGCCAGCAGTCCCAGACTCGGCCCGACTAGCTTCTACGAGCAGTACTTC. Its protein product is CASSPRLGPTSFYEQYF. The full variable domain, completed using reference TRBV28 and TRBJ2-7, is DVKVTQSSRYLVKRTGEKVFLECVQDMDHENMFWYRQDPGLGLRLIYFSYDVKMKEKGDIPEGYSVSREKKERFSLILESASTNQTSMYLCASSPRLGPTSFYEQYFGPGTRLTVT.

This clone was seen just once. This sequence joins TRBV30 and TRBJ2-1; D gene ambiguous. The ends were cut back, 0 bases at V and 4 bases at J, with 10 bases in the middle. The CDR3 runs 14 residues. CDR1 GTSNPN and CDR2 SVGIG come from the germline V gene (reference sequence). CDR3 in DNA: TGTGCCTGGAGTGTACTTGCGGAGTACAATGAGCAGTTCTTC. This translates into CAWSVLAEYNEQFF.

This clone came up many times. The chain combines TRBV5-1 with TRBJ2-7, with TRBD1 as a possible D gene (6 bases). The length of the CDR3 is 15 residues. V gave up 0 bases and J gave up 3 bases, with 13 bases separating them. The germline gives CDR1 SGHRS, CDR2 YFSETQ. Here the CDR3 DNA reads TGCGCCAGCAGCTTGGAGGGACAAGGGAACTACGAGCAGTACTTC. The encoded protein is CASSLEGQGNYEQYF.

This chain links TRBV11-2 with TRBJ2-2; tentatively, D is TRBD1 (6 bases). The germline V and J ends were trimmed by 5 bases and 7 bases, with 23 bases remaining between them. There are 17 residues in the CDR3. Germline V gene sequence: CDR1 SGHAT, CDR2 FQNNGV. CDR3 region: CASSPSVGLQGGGELFF. The CDR3 coding sequence is TGTGCCAGCAGCCCTAGTGTGGGTTTACAGGGCGGCGGGGAGCTGTTTTTT.

V gene TRBV18 combines with J gene TRBJ2-7, with 12 bases identical to TRBD1. Germline trimming cut 3 bases from V and 5 bases from J; bases unmatched to any gene: 2. Germline V CDR1 and CDR2: KGHSH, LQKENI. CDR3 size: 14 residues. CDR3 region: CASSPGTGGHEQYF. In DNA, the CDR3 is TGTGCCAGCTCACCCGGGACAGGGGGCCACGAGCAGTACTTC. The full variable domain, its missing parts supplied by reference TRBV18 and TRBJ2-7, is NAGVMQNPRHLVRRRGQEARLRCSPMKGHSHVYWYRQLPEEGLKFMVYLQKENIIDESGMPKERFSAEFPKEGPSILRIQQVVRGDSAAYFCASSPGTGGHEQYFGPGTRLTVT.